A single sample is the source of the 19 T cell receptor beta chains below, sequenced in a study of T cells after yellow fever vaccination. TCRdb independently ran MiXCR on the 5' RACE reads; one entry per CDR3 protein. This table holds hundreds of thousands of distinct CDR3 sequences, about a fifth found once. The material sequenced was PBMCs, taken 15 days after the yellow fever booster vaccination. The source of these receptors is a young man who received the YFV17D yellow fever vaccine.

Only a few counts were recorded for this clonotype. One junction end disagrees with the germline gene, perhaps due to a read error. J is TRBJ2-2 and V is TRBV24-1; the D is unclear. This CDR3 comprises 8 residues. Germline V gene lookup returns CDR1 KGHDR and CDR2 SFDVKD. The CDR3 sequence is CATEELFF. CDR3 in DNA: TGTGCCACCGAGGAGCTGTTTTTT.

This sequence joins TRBV20-1 and TRBJ2-5; the D gene is possibly TRBD1 (6 bases). The length of the CDR3 is 14 residues. In germline, CDR1 is DFQATT, CDR2 SNEGSKA (reference sequence). V was clipped by 3 bases and J by 5 bases, with 16 bases between them. The CDR3 region has the DNA TGCAGTGCTAGGACGCCTCAGGGGCCCGAGACCCAGTACTTC. Protein: CSARTPQGPETQYF.

This clonotype was found a few times. The chain employs TRBV9 and TRBJ2-7; TRBD2 agrees at 13 bases. After removal of 0 bases from V and 3 bases from J, the junction contained 12 bases not matched to a gene. CDR3 length equals 19 residues. Germline assignment: CDR1 SGDLS and CDR2 YYNGEE. CDR3 in amino acids: CASSVGGPTSGREFYEQYF. DNA of the CDR3: TGTGCCAGCAGCGTAGGCGGCCCCACTAGCGGGAGGGAGTTCTACGAGCAGTACTTC. Full variable domain (outside the CDR3, taken from reference TRBV9 and TRBJ2-7): DSGVTQTPKHLITATGQRVTLRCSPRSGDLSVYWYQQSLDQGLQFLIQYYNGEERAKGNILERFSAQQFPDLHSELNLSSLELGDSALYFCASSVGGPTSGREFYEQYFGPGTRLTVT.

The J gene is TRBJ2-2, the V gene TRBV20-1; no reliable D call. Per the germline V gene, CDR1 is DFQATT and CDR2 is SNEGSKA (reference sequence). The CDR3 spans 14 residues. Trimming left V 3 bases short and J 0 bases short, with 8 bases between. This CDR3 is CSARGISNTGELFF. For the CDR3, the DNA is TGCAGTGCTAGGGGGATATCGAACACCGGGGAGCTGTTTTTT.

This chain joins TRBV28 and TRBJ2-1, with a tentative D call TRBD2 (6 bases). The CDR3 sequence is 15 residues long. V lost 3 bases and J 2 bases, leaving 11 bases between the germline ends. Germline-derived CDR1 and CDR2 are MDHEN and SYDVKM. This chain's CDR3 is CASSFAGKAYNEQFF. The CDR3, as DNA: TGTGCCAGCAGTTTCGCGGGAAAGGCCTACAATGAGCAGTTCTTC.

There are a few counts of this clonotype. The V call is TRBV4-3, the J call TRBJ2-3; D not resolved. CDR3 length: 12 amino acids. Looked up from germline, CDR1 is LGHNA and CDR2 is YSLEER. The V end was cut by 0 bases, the J end by 7 bases, with 5 bases between. The CDR3 DNA follows: TGCGCCAGCAGCCAAGATCAACATACGCAGTATTTT. Translating gives CASSQDQHTQYF.

This clonotype has only a few counts. J is TRBJ2-1 and V is TRBV6-5; D not certain. This CDR3 has 15 amino acids. CDR1 MNHEY and CDR2 SVGAGI come from the germline V gene. V dropped 2 bases and J dropped 0 bases, with 8 bases sitting between them. The DNA for the CDR3 is TGTGCCAGCAGTTACCGCCCCAGCTCCTACAATGAGCAGTTCTTC. This gives the protein CASSYRPSSYNEQFF.

This clonotype was seen a few times. The chain uses TRBV12-3 or TRBV12-4 and TRBJ2-7; TRBD2 matches at 10 bases. The CDR3 covers 13 residues. V lost 6 bases, J lost 7 bases, and 6 bases stayed unmatched. The chain's CDR3 is CASRLAGVFEQYF. CDR3 in DNA: TGTGCCAGCAGGCTAGCGGGAGTATTTGAGCAGTACTTC.

As to this clonotype: An end of the junction differs from the germline gene, which may be a read error. The V gene is TRBV7-2, the J gene TRBJ2-5; D remains unclear. This CDR3 region has 15 residues. Germline V gives CDR1 SGHTA, CDR2 FQGNSA. The CDR3, as DNA: TGTGCCAGCACCTTATCTATGGTGTACCAAGAGACCCAGTACTTC. Its protein product is CASTLSMVYQETQYF.

This clonotype turned up a few times. The chain links TRBV10-1 to TRBJ2-1, with D possibly TRBD1 on 6 matching bases. The CDR3 is made up of 16 amino acids. The germline V gene has CDR1 WNHNN and CDR2 SYGVQD (reference sequence). Trimming left V 3 bases short and J 9 bases short, with 21 bases between. CDR3 DNA sequence: TGCGCCAGCAGTGAACAGCTCACAGGGCGAGCACGTGAGCAGTTCTTC. Translated, it gives CASSEQLTGRAREQFF.

CDR3 sequence (DNA): TGTGCCAGCAGCCAGTTCGGGACTAGCGAGAAAGAGACCCAGTACTTC. The encoded protein is CASSQFGTSEKETQYF. V and J are TRBV3-1 and TRBJ2-5, with 10 bases aligning to TRBD2. CDR1 is LGHDT and CDR2 is YNNKEL in the germline V gene (reference sequence). The CDR3 sequence is 16 residues long. The V gene end was trimmed by 3 bases and the J gene end by 3 bases; junction bases not matched to a gene: 7.

The chain couples TRBV28 to TRBJ2-7; D is unresolved. The CDR3 length is 12 residues. Germline CDR1 reads MDHEN; CDR2 reads SYDVKM. Trimming pared 6 bases from V and 7 bases from J, leaving 13 bases between. The CDR3: CASREGPEEQYF. As DNA, the CDR3 is TGTGCCAGCAGGGAAGGGCCTGAGGAGCAGTACTTC. Together with reference TRBV28 and TRBJ2-7, the CDR3 gives the full variable domain: DVKVTQSSRYLVKRTGEKVFLECVQDMDHENMFWYRQDPGLGLRLIYFSYDVKMKEKGDIPEGYSVSREKKERFSLILESASTNQTSMYLCASREGPEEQYFGPGTRLTVT.

The rearrangement links TRBV29-1 to TRBJ2-2; 7 bases fit TRBD2. CDR1 SQVTM and CDR2 ANQGSEA come from the germline V gene. Unmatched junction bases numbered 14, after V lost 7 bases and J lost 6 bases. This CDR3 is 15 amino acids long. The CDR3, as DNA: TGCAGCGGGTGGGGCGGGAGTCGGCATGCCGGGGAGCTGTTTTTT. This gives the protein CSGWGGSRHAGELFF.

The rearrangement uses TRBV12-3 or TRBV12-4 and TRBJ1-1; D gene uncertain. Trimming took 7 bases from V and 1 from J, leaving 7 bases between them. The CDR3 has 12 amino acids. As DNA, the CDR3 is TGTGCCAGCACTAATTGGAACACTGAAGCTTTCTTT. Protein product: CASTNWNTEAFF.

The chain carries TRBV19 and TRBJ2-7, with D hard to call. CDR3 size: 13 residues. Germline CDR1 reads LNHDA; CDR2 reads SQIVND (reference sequence). V lost 2 bases and J 2 bases, leaving 7 bases between the germline ends. In DNA, the CDR3 is TGTGCCAGTAGTATATTAATTACCTACGAGCAGTACTTC. As protein: CASSILITYEQYF.

V is TRBV9 and J is TRBJ2-3, with D perhaps being TRBD1 or TRBD2 (5 bases each). Per the germline V gene, CDR1 is SGDLS and CDR2 is YYNGEE. V was cut by 0 bases and J by 1 base, with 18 bases left in between. This CDR3 has 18 amino acids. The CDR3 sequence is CASSVATGTAGGTDTQYF. Written as DNA, the CDR3 is TGTGCCAGCAGCGTAGCTACGGGGACCGCTGGCGGCACAGATACGCAGTATTTT.

The rearrangement uses TRBV7-8 and TRBJ2-1; 13 bases fit TRBD2. CDR3 length equals 16 residues. The J segment lost 3 bases and the V segment lost 7 bases, leaving 6 bases of the junction unmatched. Per the germline V gene, CDR1 is SGHVS and CDR2 is FQNEAQ. The chain's CDR3 is CASIYGTSGNYNEQFF. CDR3 sequence (DNA): TGTGCCAGCATCTATGGGACTAGCGGGAACTACAATGAGCAGTTCTTC.

This clonotype was counted a few times. The chain employs TRBV3-1 and TRBJ2-1; 7 nucleotides match TRBD2. CDR3 length: 16 amino acids. CDR1 is LGHDT, CDR2 YNNKEL, per germline (reference sequence). Trimming took 4 bases from V and 4 from J; bases not matched to a gene: 10. In DNA form, the CDR3 reads TGTGCCAGCAGCCGCCCCGCTAGCGGACTATACAATGAGCAGTTCTTC. Residues: CASSRPASGLYNEQFF.

This chain uses TRBV6-5 with TRBJ2-7, with TRBD1 matching over 8 bases. This CDR3 spans 15 amino acids. Germline loops: CDR1 MNHEY, CDR2 SVGAGI. Unmatched junction bases numbered 10, after V lost 9 bases and J lost 0 bases. CDR3 in DNA: TGTGCCAGTACAATGAGGACAGGGAACTCCTACGAGCAGTACTTC. Translated, it gives CASTMRTGNSYEQYF.